This entry lists 4 T cell receptor beta chains sequenced from one sample in a study of T cells in Graves' hyperthyroidism and ophthalmopathy. From RNA transcripts, TCR beta CDR3 regions were amplified. First-round RT-PCR of the TCR CDR3 relied on the HTBI primer set. TCRdb called the multiplex PCR reads again in MiXCR, with one record for every CDR3 protein. The sample holds a few hundred thousand distinct CDR3 sequences, about 20% seen once. Material for sequencing was blood. These receptor sequences come from a man aged 30 to 39 with Graves' ophthalmopathy.

This clonotype was observed a few times. The chain has TRBV13 and TRBJ1-6; D ambiguous. V lost 5 bases, J lost 6 bases, and 14 bases lay in between. The germline V gene encodes CDR1 PRHDT and CDR2 FYEKMQ (reference sequence). The CDR3 extends over 15 amino acids. The CDR3 reads CASSRNHLGNSPLHF. CDR3 DNA sequence: TGTGCCAGCAGCCGCAACCACCTGGGTAATTCACCCCTCCACTTT.

The V call is TRBV12-3 or TRBV12-4, the J call TRBJ2-2; unclear D gene. V lost 4 bases and J 4 bases, leaving 7 bases between the germline ends. The CDR3 spans 13 residues. The chain's CDR3 is CASSSKGTGELFF. CDR3 DNA sequence: TGTGCCAGCAGTTCGAAAGGCACCGGGGAGCTGTTTTTT.

This clonotype turned up a few times. CDR3 in DNA: TGTGCCAGCAGCCAGCTGACTAGGCCCTCCTACAATGAGCAGTTCTTC. Residues: CASSQLTRPSYNEQFF. This chain uses TRBV4-2 with TRBJ2-1; D might be TRBD2 (6 bases). Germline V gives CDR1 LGHNA, CDR2 YNFKEQ. CDR3 length equals 16 residues. Trimming shortened V by 3 bases and J by 0 bases, and 12 bases separated the two germline ends.

This clonotype was seen a few times. This sequence joins TRBV27 and TRBJ2-3; TRBD2 matches 14 bases. The CDR3 is 20 amino acids. V was clipped by 2 bases and J by 1 base; unmatched bases: 11. Germline-derived CDR1 and CDR2 are MNHEY and SMNVEV (reference sequence). The CDR3 region has the DNA TGTGCCAGCAGTTTAACAGGACTAGCGGGAGGCGTGGACGGCACAGATACGCAGTATTTT. Its translation is CASSLTGLAGGVDGTDTQYF.